These T cell receptor beta chains were read from a single sample in a study of PD-L1 blockade in urothelial cancer. Profiled with immunoSEQ multiplex PCR; TCRdb holds only in-frame clones, not every one. The sample gives 85,000 to 100,000 clones, roughly 84% of which show up once; about 2% is in the top ten. The sample in question was PBMCs, obtained around atezolizumab (anti-PD-L1) treatment. The receptors originated from a man in his sixties with urothelial cancer. Both conserved end residues are part of each CDR3. A D gene is named only where the DNA matches it firmly. Clone size, where shown, is once, few, many, or a class for clones that have expanded.

clone size: once
V gene: TRBV12-5
D gene: TRBD2
J gene: TRBJ2-1
CDR3 DNA: TGTGCTACCGCTCGGGGGGGGACTAGCGGGGTGTCCTACAATGAGCAGTTCTTC
CDR3 protein: CATARGGTSGVSYNEQFF

clone size: NA
V gene: TRBV2
D gene: TRBD1
J gene: TRBJ2-7
CDR3 DNA: TGTGCCAGCAGTGAAGCGGCACAGGGGGCCACCGAGCAGTACTTC
CDR3 protein: CASSEAAQGATEQYF

clone size: few
V gene: TRBV7-9
D gene: NA
J gene: TRBJ1-3
CDR3 DNA: TGTGCCAGCAGTTATACCGGGGGGTTAGCTGGAAACACCATATATTTT
CDR3 protein: CASSYTGGLAGNTIYF

clone size: NA
V gene: TRBV5-1
D gene: NA
J gene: TRBJ2-7
CDR3 DNA: TGCGCCAGCAGCTTACTAGCCGGGGTGGGGCACGAGCAGTACTTC
CDR3 protein: CASSLLAGVGHEQYF

clone size: NA
V gene: TRBV9
D gene: NA
J gene: TRBJ2-1
CDR3 DNA: TGTGCCAGCAGCGTAGGGGGGGTGGATACTGAGCAGTTCTTC
CDR3 protein: CASSVGGVDTEQFF

clone size: NA
V gene: TRBV4-1
D gene: TRBD1
J gene: TRBJ1-2
CDR3 DNA: TGCGCCAGCAGCCAAGACGGACAGGGTCCCTTTTATGGCTACACCTTC
CDR3 protein: CASSQDGQGPFYGYTF

clone size: once
V gene: TRBV4-2
D gene: TRBD2
J gene: TRBJ2-3
CDR3 DNA: TGTGCCAGCAGCCAAGGTCTAAAGTTAGGGACTAGCGAAACAGATACGCAGTATTTT
CDR3 protein: CASSQGLKLGTSETDTQYF

clone size: NA
V gene: TRBV2
D gene: TRBD2
J gene: TRBJ2-7
CDR3 DNA: TGTGCCAGCAGCGATCCGGGACTAGCGGGATTAACCTACGAGCAGTACTTC
CDR3 protein: CASSDPGLAGLTYEQYF

clone size: NA
V gene: TRBV19
D gene: TRBD2
J gene: TRBJ2-1
CDR3 DNA: TGTGCCAGTAGGGGACTAGCGGGCCGAGACGACAATGAGCAGTTCTTC
CDR3 protein: CASRGLAGRDDNEQFF

clone size: NA
V gene: TRBV18
D gene: NA
J gene: TRBJ1-2
CDR3 DNA: TGTGCCAGCTCACCAAGGTCCGGGGACTATGGCTACACCTTC
CDR3 protein: CASSPRSGDYGYTF

clone size: NA
V gene: TRBV10-3
D gene: NA
J gene: TRBJ1-2
CDR3 DNA: TGTGCCATCAGTGAGTCCACCCTAGGTATCCATGGCTACACCTTC
CDR3 protein: CAISESTLGIHGYTF

clone size: NA
V gene: TRBV4-3
D gene: NA
J gene: TRBJ1-3
CDR3 DNA: TGCGCCAGCAGCCAAACGGTCTCTGGAAACACCATATATTTT
CDR3 protein: CASSQTVSGNTIYF

clone size: NA
V gene: TRBV19
D gene: TRBD1
J gene: TRBJ1-2
CDR3 DNA: TGTGCCAGTAGTATAGATCTCTACAGGGGCGCGTATGGCTACACCTTC
CDR3 protein: CASSIDLYRGAYGYTF

clone size: NA
V gene: TRBV5-1
D gene: TRBD2
J gene: TRBJ2-3
CDR3 DNA: TGCGCCAGCAGCCCAGGGACTAGCGATACGCAGTATTTT
CDR3 protein: CASSPGTSDTQYF

clone size: NA
V gene: TRBV2
D gene: NA
J gene: TRBJ2-1
CDR3 DNA: TGTGCCAGCATACCGGGGAGCTCCTACAATGAGCAGTTCTTC
CDR3 protein: CASIPGSSYNEQFF

clone size: NA
V gene: TRBV6-5
D gene: NA
J gene: TRBJ1-3
CDR3 DNA: TGTGCCAGCGGGAAGGGAGTCTCTGGAAACACCATATATTTT
CDR3 protein: CASGKGVSGNTIYF

clone size: NA
V gene: TRBV2
D gene: NA
J gene: TRBJ2-2
CDR3 DNA: TGTGCCAGCAGTAACGATCAGTACACCGGGGAGCTGTTTTTT
CDR3 protein: CASSNDQYTGELFF

clone size: NA
V gene: TRBV27
D gene: TRBD1
J gene: TRBJ1-2
CDR3 DNA: TGTGCCAGCAGTTTATCGTACAGGGGGTATGGCTACACCTTC
CDR3 protein: CASSLSYRGYGYTF

clone size: NA
V gene: TRBV6-5
D gene: NA
J gene: TRBJ2-7
CDR3 DNA: TGTGCCAGCAGTGGAAGGGGTGACGAGCAGTACTTC
CDR3 protein: CASSGRGDEQYF

clone size: NA
V gene: TRBV5-1
D gene: NA
J gene: TRBJ1-2
CDR3 DNA: TGCGCCAGCAGGCGGACAGAGACCTTCTATGGCTACACCTTC
CDR3 protein: CASRRTETFYGYTF

clone size: NA
V gene: TRBV7-7
D gene: TRBD1
J gene: TRBJ2-7
CDR3 DNA: TGTGCTAGCAGCTCCGGGACAGGGCCTAGGGTCGAGCAGTACTTC
CDR3 protein: CASSSGTGPRVEQYF

clone size: NA
V gene: TRBV7-6
D gene: TRBD2
J gene: TRBJ2-1
CDR3 DNA: TGTGCCAGCAGCCCCCCCGGGACTAGCAGTGAGCAGTTCTTC
CDR3 protein: CASSPPGTSSEQFF

clone size: NA
V gene: TRBV6-5
D gene: TRBD1
J gene: TRBJ1-3
CDR3 DNA: TGTGCCAGCAGTCCCGGGACAGGGACGGGAAACACCATATATTTT
CDR3 protein: CASSPGTGTGNTIYF

clone size: NA
V gene: TRBV27
D gene: NA
J gene: TRBJ2-2
CDR3 DNA: TGTGCCACCGCGTCGGGGATGAACACCGGGGAGCTGTTTTTT
CDR3 protein: CATASGMNTGELFF

clone size: NA
V gene: TRBV7-2
D gene: NA
J gene: TRBJ1-6
CDR3 DNA: TGTGCCAGCAGTTTCAGTTCACCCCTCCACTTT
CDR3 protein: CASSFSSPLHF

clone size: once
V gene: TRBV5-4
D gene: TRBD1
J gene: TRBJ2-2
CDR3 DNA: TGTGCCAGCAGCTTGGACAGGGGGCTAAGCACCGGGGAGCTGTTTTTT
CDR3 protein: CASSLDRGLSTGELFF

clone size: NA
V gene: TRBV9
D gene: NA
J gene: TRBJ2-7
CDR3 DNA: TGTGCCAGCAGCTCTCCGACTGGCAGCTCCTACGAGCAGTACTTC
CDR3 protein: CASSSPTGSSYEQYF

clone size: NA
V gene: TRBV5-6
D gene: NA
J gene: TRBJ1-1
CDR3 DNA: TGTGCCAGCAGCCTCCACACTGAAGCTTTCTTT
CDR3 protein: CASSLHTEAFF

clone size: NA
V gene: TRBV28
D gene: TRBD1
J gene: TRBJ1-1
CDR3 DNA: TGTGCCAGCAGTCCCCGCGAGAGGGGGCGTTCTGAAGCTTTCTTT
CDR3 protein: CASSPRERGRSEAFF

clone size: NA
V gene: TRBV18
D gene: TRBD2
J gene: TRBJ2-7
CDR3 DNA: TGTGCCAGCTCACCACCCGGGACTAGTAGGTCGGTCGAGCAGTACTTC
CDR3 protein: CASSPPGTSRSVEQYF

clone size: NA
V gene: TRBV11-2
D gene: NA
J gene: TRBJ2-4
CDR3 DNA: TGTGCCAGCAGCCCCCCCCCGTCAGGGGACATTCAGTACTTC
CDR3 protein: CASSPPPSGDIQYF

clone size: once
V gene: TRBV4-2
D gene: TRBD1
J gene: TRBJ1-2
CDR3 DNA: TGTGCCAGCAGCCCAACAGGGGGCTCGGATGGCTACACCTTC
CDR3 protein: CASSPTGGSDGYTF

clone size: NA
V gene: TRBV19
D gene: NA
J gene: TRBJ2-7
CDR3 DNA: TGTGCCAGTAGTGATTTACGCGACGAGCAGTACTTC
CDR3 protein: CASSDLRDEQYF

clone size: NA
V gene: TRBV27
D gene: TRBD2
J gene: TRBJ2-2
CDR3 DNA: TGTGCCAGCAGTTCCGCGCTAGCGGGGGGGGTCCGCACCGGGGAGCTGTTTTTT
CDR3 protein: CASSSALAGGVRTGELFF

clone size: NA
V gene: TRBV19
D gene: NA
J gene: TRBJ2-7
CDR3 DNA: TGTGCCAGTAGTATGGGGGCGGGTTACGAGCAGTACTTC
CDR3 protein: CASSMGAGYEQYF

clone size: NA
V gene: TRBV6-6
D gene: NA
J gene: TRBJ1-2
CDR3 DNA: TGTGCCAGCAGACAAATGGAGGGCTACACCTTC
CDR3 protein: CASRQMEGYTF

clone size: NA
V gene: TRBV28
D gene: TRBD1
J gene: TRBJ1-1
CDR3 DNA: TGTGCCAGCAGTTATACAGGGGCCCCTGGAACTTTCTTT
CDR3 protein: CASSYTGAPGTFF

clone size: NA
V gene: TRBV10-3
D gene: TRBD2
J gene: TRBJ2-3
CDR3 DNA: TGTGCCATCAGTGGACTAGCGGGGGCGCCTAGCACAGATACGCAGTATTTT
CDR3 protein: CAISGLAGAPSTDTQYF

clone size: NA
V gene: TRBV10-2
D gene: NA
J gene: TRBJ2-5
CDR3 DNA: TGCGCCAGCAGTGACAGGGCGAGTCTCCAAGAGACCCAGTACTTC
CDR3 protein: CASSDRASLQETQYF

clone size: NA
V gene: TRBV7-2
D gene: NA
J gene: TRBJ2-7
CDR3 DNA: TGTGCCAGCAGCTTAGGCGCGGGGACTTACCCCTACGAGCAGTACTTC
CDR3 protein: CASSLGAGTYPYEQYF

clone size: NA
V gene: TRBV6-1
D gene: NA
J gene: TRBJ1-5
CDR3 DNA: TGTGCCAGCAGTGAAAGCGGGACGCCCCAGCATTTT
CDR3 protein: CASSESGTPQHF

clone size: NA
V gene: TRBV28
D gene: TRBD2
J gene: TRBJ2-7
CDR3 DNA: TGTGCCAGCAGTTCGGGAGGGCAAAGTCTACGGGAGCAGTACTTC
CDR3 protein: CASSSGGQSLREQYF

clone size: NA
V gene: TRBV7-6
D gene: TRBD1
J gene: TRBJ2-3
CDR3 DNA: TGTGCCAGCAGCATTGGACAGGGGGCAGATACGCAGTATTTT
CDR3 protein: CASSIGQGADTQYF

clone size: NA
V gene: TRBV18
D gene: NA
J gene: TRBJ1-3
CDR3 DNA: TGTGCCAGCTCACAGGGAGCAGGAAACACCATATATTTT
CDR3 protein: CASSQGAGNTIYF

clone size: NA
V gene: TRBV19
D gene: TRBD1
J gene: TRBJ2-3
CDR3 DNA: TGTGCCAGTAAACCCGGGACAGGGGGCAGATTCGGTACGCAGTATTTT
CDR3 protein: CASKPGTGGRFGTQYF

clone size: NA
V gene: TRBV5-4
D gene: TRBD2
J gene: TRBJ2-7
CDR3 DNA: TGTGCCAGCAGCCGACGACTAGCGGGGGGCGGTAACACAATCTCCTACGAGCAGTACTTC
CDR3 protein: CASSRRLAGGGNTISYEQYF

clone size: NA
V gene: TRBV9
D gene: NA
J gene: TRBJ1-2
CDR3 DNA: TGTGCCAGCAGCGTCACAGGAATGGACTATGGCTACACCTTC
CDR3 protein: CASSVTGMDYGYTF